This T cell receptor (beta chain) was recovered during a study of CD4 T cells in relation to SARS-CoV-2 and coronaviruses (dated by TCRdb to 2020 to 2022). Context from the whole study: Patient-derived lymphoblastoid cell lines were used to map the HLA restriction of shared crossreactive spike epitopes. At the level of individual TCR clonotypes, the study evaluated whether memory CD4+ T cells crossreact between the spike proteins of SARS-CoV-2 and those of common cold coronaviruses. Samples from three pre-COVID donors and the naive versus memory experiments were sequenced with the Adaptive Biotechnologies TCR-sequencing kit; other data were Illumina-based. A different, Illumina-based TCR-beta assay was used to sequence expansion assays from other donors in the study.

CD4+ T cells from unexposed donors were collected before the COVID-19 pandemic (2011-2018). Naive and memory CD4+ T cells were separated from cryopreserved PBMCs by first enriching for CD4 and then performing EasySep naive CD4+ T cell enrichment. Leukapheresis product for the unexposed donors was purchased commercially. Ficoll-Paque PLUS gradient centrifugation was used to isolate PBMCs from either whole blood or leukapheresis product. PBMCs were either used fresh in the expansion assay or cryopreserved at -140 degrees C. The QIAamp Micro DNA Kit was used to extract genomic DNA from the CD4+ T cells. General findings and caveats noted by the study authors: Crossreactivity analysis centred on spike protein, so crossreactivity against other viral proteins was not assessed. No donor contributed both pre-pandemic and post-infection samples, which limited tracing the source of pre-existing responses. The study was limited by small numbers of patients and tested TCRs. Sequencing naive versus memory cells indicated that the assay picks up memory recall responses, not primary responses primed during culture. Memory CD4+ clonotypes crossrecognizing SARS-CoV-2 and at least one common cold coronavirus spike were found in roughly 65% of donors. Crossreactive clones showed significantly weaker SARS-CoV-2-driven expansion than monoreactive clones, consistent with antigenic imprinting.

This clone was picked up a small number of times. The specificity of this receptor is unknown. Base qualities were left out, and no much larger clone turns up one base away. Deep-resolution immunoSEQ TCR-beta sequencing was performed on DNA from uncultured naive and memory CD4+ T cells. As for how the authors treated the data: During preprocessing, nonproductive sequences were discarded, as were any CDR3s that did not begin with C, did not end with F or W, or were shorter than 7 amino acids. Cultured and uncultured naive and memory CD4+ repertoires were searched for previously identified spike- and CEF-reactive CDR3s. CDR3 homology was quantified as pairwise Levenshtein distance, calculated with the stringdist R package after three terminal residues were trimmed from each end. Here the immuneACCESS table is served through TCRdb, limited to in-frame sequences with V and J called. Missing clones are a known gap in these copies; in checked studies unresolved V genes cover under half, and the rest lacks a known reason. V, J and clone size derive from that table, while D and trimming were established from the DNA sequence. This sample is represented by 50,000 to 70,000 clones; 80% to 90% of them were singletons. The ten largest account for 1.6% of the sample.

V gives up 4 bases and J gives up 1 base, and the segment between their germline ends measures 5 bases. In the germline V gene, CDR1 corresponds to SGHRS and CDR2 to YFSETQ. The CDR3, cysteine through phenylalanine, is 12 amino acids long. This entry keeps only the CDR3 DNA: 36 bases, framed from base 1. Sequencing was performed on memory CD4+ T cells from PBMCs. Taken with the paper, the label for cell subset or site translates to: memory (non-naive) CD4+ T cells. This clonotype was sampled from a human donor in good health. The chain was built from TRBV5-1 and TRBJ2-5, with the D gene too uncertain to name. Here is the DNA: TGCGCCAGCAGCCCAACCCAAGAGACCCAGTACTTC. This gives the protein CASSPTQETQYF.